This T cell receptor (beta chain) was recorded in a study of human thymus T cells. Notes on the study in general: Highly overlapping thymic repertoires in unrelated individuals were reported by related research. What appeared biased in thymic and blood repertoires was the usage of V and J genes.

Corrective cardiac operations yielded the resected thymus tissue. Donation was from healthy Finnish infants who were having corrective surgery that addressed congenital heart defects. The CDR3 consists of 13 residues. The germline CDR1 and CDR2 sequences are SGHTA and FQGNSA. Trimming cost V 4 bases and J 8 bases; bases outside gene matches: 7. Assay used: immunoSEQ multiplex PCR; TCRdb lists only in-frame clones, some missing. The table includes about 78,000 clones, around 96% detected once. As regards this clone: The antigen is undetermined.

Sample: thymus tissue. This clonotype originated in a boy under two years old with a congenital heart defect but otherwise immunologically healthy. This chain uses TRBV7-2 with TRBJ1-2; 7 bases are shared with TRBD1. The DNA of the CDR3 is TGTGCCAGCAGCTCTGACAGGGCAGGAGGCTACACCTTC. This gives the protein CASSSDRAGGYTF.